The 30 T cell receptor beta chains below come from one sample, sequenced in a study of brain T cells in children with intractable seizures. Time point reported: blood from clinic visit 5 months post-surgery; TSC patient then seizure free. Repertoires were generated with immunoSEQ multiplex PCR, while TCRdb's copy carries only in-frame clones and drops some. Of 300,000 to 400,000 clones in the sample, over 90% are singletons; the top ten hold roughly 6%. Sequenced material: peripheral blood, taken less than 6 months after surgery. The receptors originated from a boy younger than two with tuberous sclerosis and intractable seizures.

This clone is a singleton in its sample. V usage is TRBV7-9 and J usage is TRBJ2-7; 7 bases align to TRBD1. Germline V gives CDR1 SEHNR, CDR2 FQNEAQ (reference sequence). The length of the CDR3 is 14 residues. The junction had 8 bases not matched to a gene; V was cut back by 7 bases and J by 2 bases. The DNA of the CDR3 is TGTGCCAGCATGCCGGGACAGACACCCTACGAGCAGTACTTC. Its protein is CASMPGQTPYEQYF.

The CDR3 coding sequence is TGTGCCAGCAGCCAGGTAGTGGGAGAGACCCAGTACTTC. The encoded protein is CASSQVVGETQYF. The V call is TRBV4-2, the J call TRBJ2-5; the D is unclear. The germline V and J ends were trimmed by 3 bases and 4 bases, with 9 bases remaining between them. The CDR3 extends over 13 amino acids. From germline, CDR1 is LGHNA and CDR2 YNFKEQ.

The chain carries TRBV24-1 and TRBJ2-5, with D unclear. The CDR3 extends over 13 amino acids. CDR1 and CDR2 (germline): KGHDR, SFDVKD. V was pared by 2 bases and J by 5 bases, with 8 bases between. CDR3 DNA: TGTGCCACCAGTGATTCTACCAGGGAGACCCAGTACTTC. Amino acid sequence: CATSDSTRETQYF.

Here the CDR3 reads CASSRTLSFF. The CDR3 DNA sequence: TGTGCCAGTAGCCGGACCCTGAGCTTCTTC. The V and J genes are TRBV19 and TRBJ2-1; the D is unclear. V was pared by 6 bases and J by 16 bases, with 13 bases between. This CDR3 has 10 residues. Germline lookup yields CDR1 LNHDA and CDR2 SQIVND (reference sequence).

The gene calls are TRBV6-2 or TRBV6-3 and TRBJ2-2, with 8 bases matching TRBD1. Trimming cost V 5 bases and J 3 bases; bases outside gene matches: 11. The CDR3 covers 17 residues. CDR1 and CDR2 (germline): MNHEY, SVGEGT. The DNA of the CDR3 is TGTGCCAGCAGTACCGCTTCGACAGGGGTCGACACCGGGGAGCTGTTTTTT. Its protein product is CASSTASTGVDTGELFF.

The rearrangement joins TRBV4-2 to TRBJ2-1; 12 bases fit TRBD2. CDR3 size: 15 residues. The V gene's germline CDR1 is LGHNA and CDR2 YNFKEQ. V trimming: 4 bases; J trimming: 6 bases; junction bases outside the gene matches: 4. The chain's CDR3 is CASSPTSGGFNEQFF. In nucleotides, the CDR3 is TGTGCCAGCAGCCCGACTAGCGGGGGTTTCAATGAGCAGTTCTTC.

The chain couples TRBV11-2 to TRBJ1-3; no definite D call. CDR3 length equals 14 residues. Germline values: CDR1 SGHAT, CDR2 FQNNGV. V dropped 3 bases and J dropped 1 base, with 7 bases sitting between them. CDR3 in DNA: TGTGCCAGCAGCTTTCAAGGGTCTGGAAACACCATATATTTT. Protein product: CASSFQGSGNTIYF.

This clone was counted a single time. This chain uses TRBV5-4 with TRBJ1-2; 10 bases agree with TRBD1. V was clipped by 7 bases and J by 4 bases; unmatched bases: 4. Germline V CDR1 and CDR2: SGHNT, YYREEE (reference sequence). This CDR3 is 13 amino acids long. CDR3 in amino acids: CASSDRGTYGYTF. The CDR3 DNA follows: TGTGCCAGCTCGGACAGGGGGACCTATGGCTACACCTTC.

CDR3 sequence (DNA): TGTGCCAGCAGCTTCGGGGGGCTTACCCCCCGCGAAGCTTTCTTT. This sequence encodes CASSFGGLTPREAFF. This chain uses TRBV11-2 with TRBJ1-1; TRBD1 is a possible D gene (6 bases). Trimming cost V 3 bases and J 8 bases, with 19 bases left between them. There are 15 residues in the CDR3. Germline CDR1 and CDR2: SGHAT and FQNNGV.

The chain has TRBV4-1 and TRBJ1-6; the match to TRBD1 covers 10 bases. CDR1 MGHRA and CDR2 YSYEKL come from the germline V gene. This CDR3 is built from 16 residues. Losses at the gene ends were 1 base for V and 7 bases for J; bases not matched to a gene: 4. CDR3 protein: CASSQVLGQGNSPLHF. The DNA for the CDR3 is TGCGCCAGCAGCCAAGTCTTGGGACAGGGGAATTCACCCCTCCACTTT.

CDR3: CASSEIHRGELFF. In DNA form, the CDR3 reads TGTGCCAGCAGTGAGATCCATCGGGGGGAGCTGTTTTTT. The chain couples TRBV2 to TRBJ2-2; D not certain. The V gene's germline CDR1 is SNHLY and CDR2 FYNNEI. The CDR3 has 13 amino acids. V gave up 3 bases and J gave up 8 bases, with 10 bases separating them. Looking up the rest from reference TRBV2 and TRBJ2-2 gives the full variable domain: EPEVTQTPSHQVTQMGQEVILRCVPISNHLYFYWYRQILGQKVEFLVSFYNNEISEKSEIFDDQFSVERPDGSNFTLKIRSTKLEDSAMYFCASSEIHRGELFFGEGSRLTVL.

Remarks on this clone: The sample has other DNA sequences that encode this CDR3 too. The rearrangement uses TRBV28 and TRBJ1-2; 12 positions match TRBD1. This CDR3 has 14 residues. J was trimmed by 8 bases and V by 3 bases; bases with no gene match: 4. CDR1 is MDHEN, CDR2 SYDVKM, per germline. In nucleotides, the CDR3 is TGTGCCAGCAGTTTGGGACAGGGGGCGCGAGGCTACACCTTC. Translation gives CASSLGQGARGYTF.

The rearrangement uses TRBV9 and TRBJ2-1; 7 nucleotides line up with TRBD2. The V and J ends lost 3 bases and 4 bases, in that order; junction bases with no gene match: 4. The length of the CDR3 is 14 residues. Germline lookup yields CDR1 SGDLS and CDR2 YYNGEE. CDR3 DNA sequence: TGTGCCAGCAGCGAAGCGGGGAGTTACAATGAGCAGTTCTTC. As protein: CASSEAGSYNEQFF.

J is TRBJ2-3 and V is TRBV5-1; 9 bases align to TRBD2. The J segment lost 6 bases and the V segment lost 0 bases, leaving 5 bases of the junction unmatched. CDR1 is SGHRS, CDR2 YFSETQ, per germline. CDR3 length: 15 amino acids. The CDR3 reads CASSLEASGTDTQYF. Written as DNA, the CDR3 is TGCGCCAGCAGCTTGGAAGCTAGCGGGACGGATACGCAGTATTTT.

This chain joins TRBV28 and TRBJ2-3; D might be TRBD2 (5 bases). Germline CDR1 is MDHEN and CDR2 is SYDVKM. Trimming left V 8 bases short and J 2 bases short, with 20 bases between. There are 16 residues in the CDR3. In DNA form, the CDR3 reads TGTGCCAGCTTCCCGGCGGGCTATTTGAACACAGATACGCAGTATTTT. Protein: CASFPAGYLNTDTQYF. Full variable domain (rest looked up from reference TRBV28 and TRBJ2-3): DVKVTQSSRYLVKRTGEKVFLECVQDMDHENMFWYRQDPGLGLRLIYFSYDVKMKEKGDIPEGYSVSREKKERFSLILESASTNQTSMYLCASFPAGYLNTDTQYFGPGTRLTVL.

The rearrangement joins TRBV21-1 to TRBJ2-1; the D call TRBD1 from the table was never checked on the DNA. TRBV21-1 is noted as a pseudogene. The CDR3 covers 16 residues. The CDR3 bases are TGTGCCAGCAGCGGTATAAGGACAGGGAAGTACAATGAGCAGTTCTTC. Translated, it gives CASSGIRTGKYNEQFF.

This clone was detected only a few times. The CDR3 DNA reads as TGTGCCATTCGACAGGGGGGAGTTGACACTGAAGCTTTCTTT. Its translation is CAIRQGGVDTEAFF. The chain carries TRBV10-3 and TRBJ1-1, with 9 bases identical to TRBD1. V was pared by 9 bases and J by 3 bases, with 8 bases of the junction left unmatched. The CDR3 extends over 14 amino acids. The germline V gene encodes CDR1 ENHRY and CDR2 SYGVKD.

The CDR3 sequence is CASRWDASSYNSPLHF. The CDR3 coding sequence is TGTGCCAGCAGATGGGACGCGAGCTCCTATAATTCACCCCTCCACTTT. The chain uses TRBV28 and TRBJ1-6, with D perhaps TRBD1 (5 bases). The CDR3 has 16 residues. V dropped 6 bases and J dropped 0 bases, with 12 bases sitting between them. Germline values: CDR1 MDHEN, CDR2 SYDVKM. The complete variable domain, with remaining parts taken from reference TRBV28 and TRBJ1-6, reads DVKVTQSSRYLVKRTGEKVFLECVQDMDHENMFWYRQDPGLGLRLIYFSYDVKMKEKGDIPEGYSVSREKKERFSLILESASTNQTSMYLCASRWDASSYNSPLHFGNGTRLTVT.

V usage is TRBV5-8 and J usage is TRBJ1-2; 8 bases match TRBD1. With 4 bases clipped from V and 6 bases from J, the junction kept 5 bases outside the gene matches. The CDR3 runs to 13 residues. CDR1 and CDR2 (germline): SGHTS, YDEGEE. In nucleotides, the CDR3 is TGTGCCAGCAGCCTAACAGGGGGGAATGGCTACACCTTC. Protein: CASSLTGGNGYTF.

CDR3 amino acids: CASSLSNEQFF. The DNA for the CDR3 is TGTGCCAGCAGCCTTAGCAATGAGCAGTTCTTC. J is TRBJ2-1 and V is TRBV7-9; D remains ambiguous. Trimming pared 5 bases from V and 6 bases from J, leaving 5 bases between. The germline V gene has CDR1 SEHNR and CDR2 FQNEAQ (reference sequence). This CDR3 has 11 amino acids. The full variable domain, in which reference TRBV7-9 and TRBJ2-1 provide the parts outside the CDR3, is DTGVSQNPRHKITKRGQNVTFRCDPISEHNRLYWYRQTLGQGPEFLTYFQNEAQLEKSRLLSDRFSAERPKGSFSTLEIQRTEQGDSAMYLCASSLSNEQFFGPGTRLTVL.

The rearrangement links TRBV29-1 to TRBJ1-2; a possible D gene is TRBD1 (6 bases). The V gene's germline CDR1 is SQVTM and CDR2 ANQGSEA. The V and J ends lost 3 bases and 6 bases respectively, with 23 bases between them. CDR3 length equals 16 residues. DNA of the CDR3: TGCAGCGTTGACGAGGTGGACAGCCGACCGCTGAATGGCTACACCTTC. Protein sequence: CSVDEVDSRPLNGYTF.

The rearrangement joins TRBV30 to TRBJ1-1; no firm D call. Trimming pared 2 bases from V and 7 bases from J, leaving 17 bases between. The germline gives CDR1 GTSNPN, CDR2 SVGIG (reference sequence). There are 14 residues in the CDR3. The CDR3 nucleotides are TGTGCCTGGAGTATAGCCGGATTAAACTTTGAAGCTTTCTTT. This translates into CAWSIAGLNFEAFF.

The V call is TRBV7-9, the J call TRBJ2-1; tentatively, D is TRBD1 (6 bases). The ends were cut back, 5 bases at V and 15 bases at J, with 14 bases in the middle. The V gene's germline CDR1 is SEHNR and CDR2 FQNEAQ (reference sequence). The CDR3 is made up of 11 amino acids. CDR3 DNA sequence: TGTGCCAGCAGCAGACGGACAGAAGTGTTCTTC. As protein: CASSRRTEVFF.

This chain links TRBV7-9 with TRBJ1-2; no firm D call. CDR3 length equals 15 residues. Trimming pared 3 bases from V and 0 bases from J, leaving 11 bases between. From germline, CDR1 is SEHNR and CDR2 FQNEAQ (reference sequence). CDR3 nucleotide sequence: TGTGCCAGCAGCTTGGAGAACAGCCCTAACTATGGCTACACCTTC. This translates into CASSLENSPNYGYTF.

This chain connects TRBV27 to TRBJ2-1; 10 nucleotides agree with TRBD2. In germline, CDR1 is MNHEY, CDR2 SMNVEV (reference sequence). The CDR3 consists of 15 residues. With 5 bases clipped from V and 2 bases from J, the junction kept 3 bases outside the gene matches. The CDR3 region is CASSDGTSAYNEQFF. CDR3 nucleotides: TGTGCCAGCAGTGACGGGACTAGCGCCTACAATGAGCAGTTCTTC.

The chain uses TRBV11-2 and TRBJ2-7; TRBD1 matches at 8 bases. Losses at the gene ends were 4 bases for V and 7 bases for J; bases not matched to a gene: 9. CDR1 and CDR2 (germline): SGHAT, FQNNGV. This CDR3 contains 14 residues. CDR3 protein: CASSSARGPMEQYF. The DNA of the CDR3 is TGTGCCAGCAGCTCCGCCAGGGGGCCCATGGAGCAGTACTTC.

The chain recombines TRBV2 with TRBJ1-1; 9 bases agree with TRBD1. Germline V gene sequence: CDR1 SNHLY, CDR2 FYNNEI. The CDR3 is made up of 16 amino acids. Losses at the gene ends were 4 bases for V and 6 bases for J; bases not matched to a gene: 12. The CDR3 nucleotides read TGTGCCAGCAGTGTTTTTTCCGGGACAGGGAAACCTGAAGCTTTCTTT. Translated: CASSVFSGTGKPEAFF. Full variable domain (missing parts from reference TRBV2 and TRBJ1-1): EPEVTQTPSHQVTQMGQEVILRCVPISNHLYFYWYRQILGQKVEFLVSFYNNEISEKSEIFDDQFSVERPDGSNFTLKIRSTKLEDSAMYFCASSVFSGTGKPEAFFGQGTRLTVV.

The chain joins TRBV7-6 to TRBJ2-7; 7 bases are shared with TRBD2. Unmatched junction bases numbered 12, after V lost 1 base and J lost 0 bases. The CDR3 is 18 amino acids. CDR1 is SGHVS and CDR2 is FNYEAQ in the germline V gene. The CDR3 here is CASSLGAGDPMNSYEQYF. CDR3 nucleotide sequence: TGTGCCAGCAGCTTAGGGGCGGGGGACCCTATGAACTCCTACGAGCAGTACTTC. The variable domain in full, completed from reference TRBV7-6 and TRBJ2-7, reads GAGVSQSPRYKVTKRGQDVALRCDPISGHVSLYWYRQALGQGPEFLTYFNYEAQQDKSGLPNDRFSAERPEGSISTLTIQRTEQRDSAMYRCASSLGAGDPMNSYEQYFGPGTRLTVT.

This rearrangement joins TRBV6-6 to TRBJ2-3; 7 bases fit TRBD2. CDR1 is MNHNY, CDR2 SVGAGI, per germline (reference sequence). The CDR3 extends over 15 amino acids. With 0 bases clipped from V and 6 bases from J, the junction kept 6 bases outside the gene matches. CDR3 sequence (DNA): TGTGCCAGCAGTTACTCGCCTAGCGGCCCCGATACGCAGTATTTT. This sequence encodes CASSYSPSGPDTQYF.

This chain uses TRBV7-2 with TRBJ2-1, with a possible D match to TRBD1 (5 bases). Germline loops: CDR1 SGHTA, CDR2 FQGNSA. CDR3 length: 13 amino acids. V was shortened by 5 bases and J by 6 bases, with 11 bases between the two germline ends. The CDR3 DNA reads as TGTGCCAGCAGCCCCGACAGTGCCAATGAGCAGTTCTTC. Amino acids: CASSPDSANEQFF.